This TCR beta chain was profiled in a study of blood T cell repertoires in COVID-19. About the research overall: The origin of the acute and convalescent COVID-19 samples was the United States, Italy and Spain. The analysed material was cDNA or gDNA that came from T cells, B-cell-depleted T cells, or PBMCs.

Under the authors' procedure: The authors estimated nucleated cell counts from reference gene primer amplification. Measured with immunoSEQ multiplex PCR; TCRdb has only the in-frame clones, and not every one. V and J calls and clone size are given by that table; D and trimming were obtained from the DNA. The table lists fewer than 95,000 clones, approximately 84% of them singletons. This CDR3 is built from 13 residues. Germline V gene lookup returns CDR1 MNHEY and CDR2 SVGAGI. With V trimmed by 6 bases and J by 8 bases, 9 bases remained unmatched. The chain combines TRBV6-5 with TRBJ2-7; 8 bases align to TRBD1. The TCR was taken from a human donor in a cohort sampled during active COVID-19. Sequencing used peripheral blood. CDR3 DNA: TGTGCCAGCAGCGATGGACAGGGAAACAAGCAGTACTTC. This sequence encodes CASSDGQGNKQYF.